This TCR beta chain was identified during a study of blood T cell repertoires in COVID-19. About the research overall: Samples of COVID-19 (acute and convalescent) were obtained from the United States, Italy and Spain. T cells, B-cell-depleted T cells, or PBMCs provided the cDNA or gDNA that served as material.

The length of the CDR3 is 15 residues. V shed 6 bases and J 1 base; nucleotides not matched to a gene: 0. The germline CDR1 and CDR2 sequences are MNHEY and SMNVEV (reference sequence). Sequencing was performed with immunoSEQ multiplex PCR; in TCRdb, only in-frame clones are kept and a portion is missing. Of some 130,000 clones in the sample, approximately 80% were seen once. The sample was peripheral blood. This chain links TRBV27 with TRBJ2-2; 12 nucleotides match TRBD2. The sequence came from a man in his sixties who had recovered from COVID-19. The CDR3 sequence: CASRLAGGNTGELFF. In DNA form, the CDR3 reads TGTGCCAGCAGACTAGCGGGGGGGAACACCGGGGAGCTGTTTTTT.